A single sample is the source of the 26 T cell receptor beta chains below, sequenced in a study of T cells in Graves' hyperthyroidism and ophthalmopathy. Authors of the study amplified TCR beta CDR3 regions from RNA transcripts. The TCR CDR3 first-round RT-PCR relied on the HTBI primer set. MiXCR was run by TCRdb on the multiplex PCR reads, yielding one entry per CDR3 protein. This table has nearly 750,000 distinct CDR3 sequences, just over 35% appearing once. Sequenced input: blood. These receptors came from a woman between 40 and 50 years old with Graves' hyperthyroidism.

V is TRBV12-3 or TRBV12-4 and J is TRBJ2-7; D uncertain. V lost 1 base and J 0 bases, leaving 16 bases between the germline ends. The CDR3 is 17 residues long. The CDR3 loop reads CASSLVLRAVSSYEQYF. The DNA of the CDR3 is TGTGCCAGCAGTTTAGTTTTGAGAGCCGTGAGCTCCTACGAGCAGTACTTC.

Notes on this clonotype: The conserved phenylalanine or tryptophan is not found at the CDR3 terminus, so this likely reflects a read error. The limits of the CDR3 on the DNA are not certain, so only TCRdb's listed CDR3 is given. The genes are TRBV29-1 and TRBJ1-1; the tabulated D call, TRBD1, remains unverified against the DNA. The CDR3 contains 11 residues when both ends are counted. CDR1 and CDR2 from the germline V gene are SQVTM and ANQGSEA. CDR3 loop: CSVEDRPGANY.

The rearrangement uses TRBV24-1 and TRBJ1-2, with a weak D call TRBD1 (5 bases). V was pared by 5 bases and J by 5 bases, with 14 bases between. Germline V gene sequence: CDR1 KGHDR, CDR2 SFDVKD. The CDR3 spans 14 residues. Here the CDR3 DNA reads TGTGCCACCAGTGCGTCTGGGACGAATTATGGCTACACCTTC. It encodes CATSASGTNYGYTF.

The table lists this clonotype with a few counts. The chain has TRBV12-5 and TRBJ2-5; 14 bases fit TRBD2. Germline CDR1 is LGHNT and CDR2 is FRNRAP. There are 16 residues in the CDR3. J lost 1 base, V lost 5 bases, and 3 bases had no gene match. Here the CDR3 reads CASGPGTSGGQETQYF. The CDR3 DNA reads TGTGCTAGTGGTCCCGGGACTAGCGGGGGCCAAGAGACCCAGTACTTC.

The V gene is TRBV7-8, the J gene TRBJ1-5; no firm D call. Germline V gene sequence: CDR1 SGHVS, CDR2 FQNEAQ. The CDR3 is 17 residues long. V dropped 5 bases and J dropped 0 bases, with 17 bases sitting between them. As DNA, the CDR3 is TGTGCCAGCAGCCATGCAGCGACGGGTAATAGCAATCAGCCCCAGCATTTT. Amino acid sequence: CASSHAATGNSNQPQHF.

This clonotype showed up just a few times. The rearrangement joins TRBV28 to TRBJ2-7; D is ambiguous. Looked up from germline, CDR1 is MDHEN and CDR2 is SYDVKM. Trimming removed 3 bases at V and 3 bases at J, with 12 bases between. The CDR3 length is 14 residues. In nucleotides, the CDR3 is TGTGCCAGCAGTTTCCCCCGGACCTTCTACGAGCAGTACTTC. Translating gives CASSFPRTFYEQYF.

This clonotype was detected many times. The rearrangement links TRBV7-2 to TRBJ2-7; tentatively, D is TRBD1 (5 bases). V was clipped by 7 bases and J by 3 bases, with 16 bases between them. Germline V gene lookup returns CDR1 SGHTA and CDR2 FQGNSA. This CDR3 is 14 amino acids long. The CDR3 nucleotides read TGTGCCAGCAAGAAGGACGGTAGGGGCTACGAGCAGTACTTC. Residues: CASKKDGRGYEQYF.

The chain carries TRBV6-5 and TRBJ1-2; no reliable D call. CDR1 is MNHEY, CDR2 SVGAGI, per germline. Deletions cut 6 bases from V and 7 bases from J, with 15 bases between. This CDR3 has 13 residues. Written as DNA, the CDR3 is TGTGCCAGCAGCCACAGCCGGGCCTCTGGCTACACCTTC. As protein: CASSHSRASGYTF.

The CDR3 nucleotides are TGCGCCAGCAGCGCTGAGGCAGCACTTACCTACGAGCAGTACTTC. Translation gives CASSAEAALTYEQYF. The gene calls are TRBV4-1 and TRBJ2-7; D is uncertain. The CDR3 is made up of 15 amino acids. V shed 5 bases and J shed 2 bases, with 16 bases lying between them. Germline V CDR1 and CDR2: MGHRA, YSYEKL.

In regard to this clonotype: Just one base apart from a much larger clone, this may be a read error. The chain recombines TRBV10-3 with TRBJ1-2, with TRBD1 matching 8 bases. CDR3 length: 13 amino acids. Germline assignment: CDR1 ENHRY and CDR2 SYGVKD. CDR3 DNA: TGTGCCATCAGTGGGACAGGGCTCTATGGCAACACCTTC. This sequence encodes CAISGTGLYGNTF.

The chain carries TRBV20-1 and TRBJ1-1; tentative D call: TRBD1 (5 bases). The CDR3 runs to 12 residues. V gave up 3 bases and J gave up 6 bases, with 11 bases separating them. Germline V lookup: CDR1 DFQATT, CDR2 SNEGSKA (reference sequence). DNA for the CDR3: TGCAGTGCTAGCTGGGGGAGCGCTGAAGCTTTCTTT. It specifies CSASWGSAEAFF.

This clonotype was observed a few times. CDR3 sequence (DNA): TGTGCCAGCAGTTCCGCAGTGGGGTCACCCCTCCACTTT. It translates to CASSSAVGSPLHF. The chain couples TRBV6-1 to TRBJ1-6; no firm D call. This CDR3 contains 13 residues. Trimming removed 5 bases at V and 10 bases at J, with 12 bases between. The germline V gene encodes CDR1 MNHNS and CDR2 SASEGT.

This clonotype was counted ten times or more. The chain is built from TRBV25-1 and TRBJ2-5; perhaps D is TRBD1 or TRBD2 (6 bases each). The CDR3 extends over 16 amino acids. V was trimmed by 3 bases and J by 4 bases, leaving 18 bases between them. Germline V gives CDR1 MGHDK, CDR2 SYGVNS. DNA of the CDR3: TGTGCCAGCAGTGACCGGGGGCGAACCTTCTTAGAGACCCAGTACTTC. Translation gives CASSDRGRTFLETQYF.

This clonotype was detected ten times or more. The genes are TRBV10-2 and TRBJ1-2; D is undetermined. There are 12 residues in the CDR3. The germline CDR1 and CDR2 sequences are WSHSY and SAAADI. V was pared by 7 bases and J by 1 base, with 7 bases between. Written as DNA, the CDR3 is TGCGCCAGCACAGGAGATAACTATGGCTACACCTTC. As protein: CASTGDNYGYTF.

The genes are TRBV6-1 and TRBJ2-6; no clear D. Per germline, CDR1 MNHNS and CDR2 SASEGT. The length of the CDR3 is 17 residues. The germline V and J ends were trimmed by 5 bases and 2 bases, with 16 bases remaining between them. In DNA, the CDR3 is TGTGCCAGCAGTACGGAGACGGAGCCAGCTGGGGCCAACGTCCTGACTTTC. Amino acid sequence: CASSTETEPAGANVLTF.

The V and J genes are TRBV7-2 and TRBJ1-1; D is ambiguous. CDR1 is SGHTA, CDR2 FQGNSA, per germline. Trimming took off 5 bases at V and 0 bases at J, with 10 bases between the two ends. The CDR3 consists of 14 residues. The CDR3 nucleotides are TGTGCCAGCAGCGAAGCGACGGTGAACACTGAAGCTTTCTTT. Its protein is CASSEATVNTEAFF.

The V gene is TRBV5-6, the J gene TRBJ1-1; weak D call: TRBD1 (5 bases). Germline V gives CDR1 SGHDT, CDR2 YYEEEE. CDR3 length: 15 residues. V lost 3 bases, J lost 1 base, and 13 bases lay in between. CDR3 nucleotides: TGTGCCAGCAGCTATATCAGGGATTGGAACACTGAAGCTTTCTTT. Its protein is CASSYIRDWNTEAFF.

To note about this clonotype: Since a much larger clone is just one base distant, this may be a read error. V is TRBV24-1 and J is TRBJ2-7; TRBD2 might be the D (5 bases). Germline lookup yields CDR1 KGHDR and CDR2 SFDVKD. This CDR3 has 12 amino acids. CDR3 DNA: TGTGCCATCAAAGGGAGCTCCCACGAGCAGTACTTC. Translated: CAIKGSSHEQYF.

This clonotype has at least ten counts. The chain joins TRBV20-1 to TRBJ2-5; unclear D gene. The CDR3 is 11 residues long. Trimming pared 7 bases from V and 1 base from J, leaving 7 bases between. Germline-derived CDR1 and CDR2 are DFQATT and SNEGSKA (reference sequence). The chain's CDR3 is CSVLSQETQYF. The DNA of the CDR3 is TGCAGTGTACTAAGCCAAGAGACCCAGTACTTC.

This chain uses TRBV4-3 with TRBJ2-7; 9 bases map to TRBD1. V lost 1 base to trimming and J lost 4 bases; unmatched junction nucleotides: 8. The CDR3 spans 16 residues. Looked up from germline, CDR1 is LGHNA and CDR2 is YSLEER. The CDR3 coding sequence is TGCGCCAGCAGCCAAGGTTTAAGGACAGGGGCATACGAGCAGTACTTC. Translation: CASSQGLRTGAYEQYF.

In the case of this clonotype: Compared with germline, one end of the junction differs, possibly owing to a read error. V usage is TRBV10-3 and J usage is TRBJ2-5, with a weak D call TRBD1 (6 bases). This CDR3 spans 13 amino acids. CDR1 and CDR2 (germline): ENHRY, SYGVKD. The DNA of the CDR3 is TGTGCCATCAGTGAGTCGACAGGATCTAATTCCCTCTTC. Protein product: CAISESTGSNSLF.

This clonotype was seen more than once but under ten times. The rearrangement uses TRBV9 and TRBJ1-4; no clear D. CDR3 size: 15 residues. V was clipped by 1 base and J by 0 bases, with 7 bases between them. Germline CDR1 reads SGDLS; CDR2 reads YYNGEE. CDR3 DNA sequence: TGTGCCAGCAGCGTATCGGGATCAACTAATGAAAAACTGTTTTTT. This translates into CASSVSGSTNEKLFF. Combining the CDR3 with reference TRBV9 and TRBJ1-4 gives the whole variable domain DSGVTQTPKHLITATGQRVTLRCSPRSGDLSVYWYQQSLDQGLQFLIQYYNGEERAKGNILERFSAQQFPDLHSELNLSSLELGDSALYFCASSVSGSTNEKLFFGSGTQLSVL.

The chain combines TRBV7-2 with TRBJ2-5; TRBD1 agrees at 10 bases. V shed 5 bases and J 2 bases; nucleotides not matched to a gene: 14. The CDR3 runs 18 residues. CDR1 is SGHTA and CDR2 is FQGNSA in the germline V gene. CDR3 bases: TGTGCCAGCAGCGCGACCGGGACAGGGGCTTTTAGACAAGAGACCCAGTACTTC. This codes for CASSATGTGAFRQETQYF.

Only one count was recorded for this clonotype. J is TRBJ2-5 and V is TRBV9; 9 bases are a match to TRBD1. J was trimmed by 5 bases and V by 2 bases; bases with no gene match: 7. The CDR3 sequence is 15 residues long. Germline V lookup: CDR1 SGDLS, CDR2 YYNGEE. In DNA form, the CDR3 reads TGTGCCAGCAGCGTCCTTGGGACAGGGCTGGAGACCCAGTACTTC. Translated, it gives CASSVLGTGLETQYF. Variable domain in full (rest from reference TRBV9 and TRBJ2-5): DSGVTQTPKHLITATGQRVTLRCSPRSGDLSVYWYQQSLDQGLQFLIQYYNGEERAKGNILERFSAQQFPDLHSELNLSSLELGDSALYFCASSVLGTGLETQYFGPGTRLLVL.

This clonotype appeared a few times. The chain couples TRBV7-8 to TRBJ2-3, with TRBD2 identical over 8 bases. Germline loops: CDR1 SGHVS, CDR2 FQNEAQ. With V trimmed by 5 bases and J by 8 bases, 3 bases remained unmatched. The CDR3 is made up of 12 amino acids. CDR3 region: CASSPGTSTQYF. The CDR3 DNA is TGTGCCAGCAGCCCCGGGACTAGTACGCAGTATTTT.

V and J are TRBV4-3 and TRBJ1-2, with D unresolved. The V gene lost 2 bases and the J gene lost 1 base, with 5 bases spanning the gap. Germline assignment: CDR1 LGHNA and CDR2 YSLEER. The length of the CDR3 is 13 residues. Written as DNA, the CDR3 is TGCGCCAGCAGCCAAAGGAGTAACTATGGCTACACCTTC. It specifies CASSQRSNYGYTF.